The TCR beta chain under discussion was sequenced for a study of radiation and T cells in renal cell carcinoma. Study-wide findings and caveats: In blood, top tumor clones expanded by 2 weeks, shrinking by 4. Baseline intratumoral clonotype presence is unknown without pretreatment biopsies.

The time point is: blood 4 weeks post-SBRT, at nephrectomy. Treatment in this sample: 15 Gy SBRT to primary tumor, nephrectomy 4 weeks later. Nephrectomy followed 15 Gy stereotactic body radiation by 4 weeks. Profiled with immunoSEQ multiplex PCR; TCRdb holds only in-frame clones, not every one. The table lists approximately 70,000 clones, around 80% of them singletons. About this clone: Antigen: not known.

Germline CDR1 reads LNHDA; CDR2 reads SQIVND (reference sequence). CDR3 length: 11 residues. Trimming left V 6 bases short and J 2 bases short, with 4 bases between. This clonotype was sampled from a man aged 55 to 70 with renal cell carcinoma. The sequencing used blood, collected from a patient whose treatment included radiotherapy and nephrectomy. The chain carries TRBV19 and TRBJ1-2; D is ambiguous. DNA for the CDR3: TGTGCCAGTAGCCCCAACTATGGCTACACCTTC. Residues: CASSPNYGYTF.